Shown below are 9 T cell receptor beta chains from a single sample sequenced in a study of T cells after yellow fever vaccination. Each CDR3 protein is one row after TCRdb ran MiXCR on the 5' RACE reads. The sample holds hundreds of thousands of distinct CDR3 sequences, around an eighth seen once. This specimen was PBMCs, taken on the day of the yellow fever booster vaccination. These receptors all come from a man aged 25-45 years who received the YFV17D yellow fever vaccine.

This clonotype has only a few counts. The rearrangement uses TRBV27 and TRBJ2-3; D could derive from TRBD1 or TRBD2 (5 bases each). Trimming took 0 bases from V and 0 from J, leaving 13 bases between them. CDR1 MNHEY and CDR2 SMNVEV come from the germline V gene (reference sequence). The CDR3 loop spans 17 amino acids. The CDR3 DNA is TGTGCCAGCAGTTTATCGAGGGACGTAACTAGCACAGATACGCAGTATTTT. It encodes CASSLSRDVTSTDTQYF.

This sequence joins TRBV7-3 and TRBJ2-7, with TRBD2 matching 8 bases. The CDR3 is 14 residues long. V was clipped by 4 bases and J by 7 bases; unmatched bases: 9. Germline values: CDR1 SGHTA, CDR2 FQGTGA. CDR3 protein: CASSSNGLAKEQYF. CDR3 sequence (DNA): TGTGCCAGCAGCTCAAACGGACTAGCTAAGGAGCAGTACTTC.

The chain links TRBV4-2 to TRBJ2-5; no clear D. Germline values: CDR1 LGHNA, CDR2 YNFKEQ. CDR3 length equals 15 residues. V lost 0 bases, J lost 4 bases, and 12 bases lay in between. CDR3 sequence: CASSQDLASRETQYF. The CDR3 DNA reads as TGTGCCAGCAGCCAAGATCTGGCTTCCAGAGAGACCCAGTACTTC.

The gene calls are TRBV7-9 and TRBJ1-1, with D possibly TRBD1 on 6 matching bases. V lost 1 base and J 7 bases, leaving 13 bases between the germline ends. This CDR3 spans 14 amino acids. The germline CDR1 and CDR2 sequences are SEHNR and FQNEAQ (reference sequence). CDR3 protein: CASSLVGQPNEAFF. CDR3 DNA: TGTGCCAGCAGCTTAGTGGGACAACCAAATGAAGCTTTCTTT. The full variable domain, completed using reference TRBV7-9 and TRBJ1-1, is DTGVSQNPRHKITKRGQNVTFRCDPISEHNRLYWYRQTLGQGPEFLTYFQNEAQLEKSRLLSDRFSAERPKGSFSTLEIQRTEQGDSAMYLCASSLVGQPNEAFFGQGTRLTVV.

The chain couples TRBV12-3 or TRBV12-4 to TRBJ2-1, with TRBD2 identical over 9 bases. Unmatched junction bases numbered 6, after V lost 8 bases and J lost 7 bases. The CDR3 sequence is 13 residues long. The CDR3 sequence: CASSGLAANEQFF. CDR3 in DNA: TGTGCCAGCTCGGGACTAGCCGCGAATGAGCAGTTCTTC.

The chain's CDR3 is CASSVGQSNYGYTF. In DNA, the CDR3 is TGTGCCAGCAGCGTGGGACAGTCAAACTATGGCTACACCTTC. The chain couples TRBV9 to TRBJ1-2, with 7 bases aligning to TRBD1. The CDR3 runs to 14 residues. In germline, CDR1 is SGDLS, CDR2 YYNGEE. Germline trimming cut 2 bases from V and 2 bases from J; bases unmatched to any gene: 3.

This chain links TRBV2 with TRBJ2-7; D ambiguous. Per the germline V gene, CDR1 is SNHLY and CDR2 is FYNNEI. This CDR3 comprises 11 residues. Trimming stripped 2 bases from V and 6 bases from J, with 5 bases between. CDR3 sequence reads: CASSERVEQYF. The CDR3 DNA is TGTGCCAGCAGTGAAAGGGTCGAGCAGTACTTC.

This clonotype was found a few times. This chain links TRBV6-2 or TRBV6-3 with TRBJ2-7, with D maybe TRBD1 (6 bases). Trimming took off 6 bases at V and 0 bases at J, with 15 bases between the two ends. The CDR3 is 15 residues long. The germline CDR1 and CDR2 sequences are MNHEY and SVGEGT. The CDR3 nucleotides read TGTGCCAGCAGCTTCCTCGACAGGAGCTCCTACGAGCAGTACTTC. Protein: CASSFLDRSSYEQYF.

The CDR3 DNA sequence: TGCAGCGTGGGGATCGGGACAGGGGACAATCAGCCCCAGCATTTT. Its translation is CSVGIGTGDNQPQHF. V is TRBV29-1 and J is TRBJ1-5, with 10 bases matching TRBD1. CDR3 length: 15 amino acids. The germline V gene encodes CDR1 SQVTM and CDR2 ANQGSEA. The junction had 8 bases not matched to a gene; V was cut back by 6 bases and J by 3 bases.